The T cell receptor (beta chain) under discussion was sequenced for a study of spatial heterogeneity in lung cancer. Study-level background: Alpha-chain sequences were consistently detected in smaller numbers than beta-chain sequences.

Concerning this clonotype: Its cognate antigen is unknown.

Time point described: sample taken at primary tumor resection. The donors were approximately 70 patients with non-small cell lung cancer that was early-stage and untreated. The input material, whole RNA from tumor, nontumor lung or frozen PBMC, was sequenced unsorted. Germline V gene data show CDR1 as SEHNR and CDR2 as FQNEAQ (reference sequence). The CDR3 contains 14 residues. V lost 4 bases and J lost 7; bases outside the gene matches: 7. General study findings and limits: Expanded alpha and beta TCR counts within tumors tracked tumor mutation counts. Estimated TCR-seq coverage of tumor T cells was only about 7% for alpha chains. For beta chains, the corresponding estimate was 12% to 15%.

TCRdb re-called the 5' RACE reads with MiXCR, one entry per CDR3 protein. The table lists about 6,900 distinct CDR3 sequences, less than 3.5% of them singletons. Sequenced here: lung tumor tissue, sampled at surgery. This chain links TRBV7-9 with TRBJ2-7; 10 nucleotides align to TRBD1. This TCR derives from a male donor with early-stage non-small cell lung cancer. CDR3 loop: CASSSGTGAREQYF. The CDR3 DNA follows: TGTGCCAGCAGCTCCGGGACAGGGGCGAGGGAGCAGTACTTC.